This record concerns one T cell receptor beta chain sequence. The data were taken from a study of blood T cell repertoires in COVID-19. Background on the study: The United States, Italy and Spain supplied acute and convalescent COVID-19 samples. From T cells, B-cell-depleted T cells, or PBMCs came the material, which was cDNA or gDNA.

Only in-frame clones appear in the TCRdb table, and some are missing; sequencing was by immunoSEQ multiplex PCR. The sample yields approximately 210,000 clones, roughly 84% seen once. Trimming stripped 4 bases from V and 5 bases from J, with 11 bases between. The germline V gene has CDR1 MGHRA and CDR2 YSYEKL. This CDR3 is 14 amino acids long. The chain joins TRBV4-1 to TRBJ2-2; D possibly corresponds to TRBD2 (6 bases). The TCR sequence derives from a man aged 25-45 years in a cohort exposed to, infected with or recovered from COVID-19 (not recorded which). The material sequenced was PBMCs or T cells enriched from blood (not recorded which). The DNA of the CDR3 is TGCGCCAGCAGCCCCGGTGGAGGGACCGGGGAGCTGTTTTTT. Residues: CASSPGGGTGELFF.